A single sample is the source of the 17 T cell receptor beta chains below, sequenced in a study of control samples from healthy donors and cancer patients. This table comes from immunoSEQ multiplex PCR, and its TCRdb copy is limited to in-frame clones, with some not included. Of about 44,000 clones listed, roughly 77% are singletons. Sequencing was carried out using formalin-fixed, paraffin-embedded tissue. All receptors come from a male donor with melanoma.

The chain combines TRBV11-2 with TRBJ2-3; D ambiguous. V gave up 4 bases and J gave up 3 bases, with 5 bases separating them. The germline gives CDR1 SGHAT, CDR2 FQNNGV. The CDR3 has 12 amino acids. The CDR3 DNA reads as TGTGCCAGCAGCTCCAGGACAGATACGCAGTATTTT. Residues: CASSSRTDTQYF.

The rearrangement joins TRBV15 to TRBJ2-6, with unresolved D. V gave up 0 bases and J gave up 0 bases, with 9 bases separating them. The CDR3 totals 17 residues. Germline V gene sequence: CDR1 LNHNV, CDR2 YYDKDF (reference sequence). CDR3 bases: TGTGCCACCAGCAGAGACCTACAGTCCTCTGGGGCCAACGTCCTGACTTTC. It translates to CATSRDLQSSGANVLTF.

CDR3 in DNA: TGTGCCAGCAGCGTAGTTGGAGGAGACGGAAACACCATATATTTT. Amino acid sequence: CASSVVGGDGNTIYF. The chain employs TRBV9 and TRBJ1-3; unclear D gene. V lost 0 bases to trimming and J lost 4 bases, with 11 bases between them. This CDR3 is built from 15 residues. Germline assignment: CDR1 SGDLS and CDR2 YYNGEE.

This clone was recorded once. V gene TRBV29-1 combines with J gene TRBJ1-1; 8 nucleotides agree with TRBD1. The germline CDR1 and CDR2 sequences are SQVTM and ANQGSEA. The junction had 4 bases not matched to a gene; V was cut back by 6 bases and J by 1 base. This CDR3 contains 13 residues. The CDR3 here is CSVTGAGNTEAFF. The CDR3 DNA reads TGCAGCGTGACAGGGGCAGGGAACACTGAAGCTTTCTTT.

This chain joins TRBV6-4 and TRBJ2-7, with D unresolved. The V gene lost 4 bases and the J gene lost 5 bases, with 9 bases spanning the gap. Germline CDR1 reads MRHNA; CDR2 reads SNTAGT. CDR3 length: 12 amino acids. The CDR3: CASSGECHEQYF. As DNA, the CDR3 is TGTGCCAGCAGTGGCGAGTGCCACGAGCAGTACTTC.

The chain recombines TRBV7-2 with TRBJ2-3; tentatively, D is TRBD2 (5 bases). This CDR3 has 14 amino acids. V was shortened by 1 base and J by 2 bases, with 7 bases between the two germline ends. The germline V gene has CDR1 SGHTA and CDR2 FQGNSA. The CDR3 reads CASSLGGFTDTQYF. CDR3 sequence (DNA): TGTGCCAGCAGCTTAGGAGGGTTCACAGATACGCAGTATTTT.

The CDR3, as DNA: TGTGCCAGCAGTTACCCGGGAAATTCACCCCTCCACTTT. Its translation is CASSYPGNSPLHF. This chain joins TRBV6-6 and TRBJ1-6; D not resolved. Trimming removed 2 bases at V and 7 bases at J, with 6 bases between. There are 13 residues in the CDR3. Germline V gene sequence: CDR1 MNHNY, CDR2 SVGAGI (reference sequence).

The rearrangement joins TRBV11-2 to TRBJ2-2; no clear D. V lost 1 base to trimming and J lost 2 bases, with 8 bases between them. The germline gives CDR1 SGHAT, CDR2 FQNNGV. This CDR3 contains 15 residues. The CDR3 coding sequence is TGTGCCAGCAGCTTAGTTCGACTCAACACCGGGGAGCTGTTTTTT. Its translation: CASSLVRLNTGELFF.

The chain employs TRBV10-2 and TRBJ2-3; no clear D gene. The V and J ends lost 0 bases and 9 bases respectively, with 10 bases between them. The CDR3 runs 13 residues. CDR1 and CDR2 (germline): WSHSY, SAAADI. Written as DNA, the CDR3 is TGCGCCAGCAGTGAGTCGAACCCCAGCACGCAGTATTTT. Protein sequence: CASSESNPSTQYF.

This clone has only one observation. The gene calls are TRBV7-2 and TRBJ2-1; 7 bases are shared with TRBD1. The germline V gene has CDR1 SGHTA and CDR2 FQGNSA. The CDR3 covers 14 residues. The trim removed 7 bases at V and 6 bases at J, leaving 9 bases unmatched. The CDR3 protein is CASTLITGVNEQFF. DNA of the CDR3: TGTGCCAGCACCCTGATCACAGGGGTCAATGAGCAGTTCTTC.

The CDR3 loop is CASSLGTGDYNGYTF. As DNA, the CDR3 is TGTGCCAGCAGTCTCGGGACAGGGGACTATAATGGCTACACCTTC. The chain joins TRBV2 to TRBJ1-2, with 10 bases lining up with TRBD1. CDR3 length equals 15 residues. Germline CDR1 reads SNHLY; CDR2 reads FYNNEI. Losses at the gene ends were 5 bases for V and 6 bases for J; bases not matched to a gene: 9. The full variable domain, with the rest looked up from reference TRBV2 and TRBJ1-2, is EPEVTQTPSHQVTQMGQEVILRCVPISNHLYFYWYRQILGQKVEFLVSFYNNEISEKSEIFDDQFSVERPDGSNFTLKIRSTKLEDSAMYFCASSLGTGDYNGYTFGSGTRLTVV.

This clone is medium-sized (0.01 to 0.1%) by share. The chain carries TRBV9 and TRBJ1-2; unclear D gene. This CDR3 spans 15 amino acids. The germline CDR1 and CDR2 sequences are SGDLS and YYNGEE. The V end lost 4 bases, the J end lost 2 bases, and 15 bases lay between the germline ends. The CDR3 protein is CASSRRGDTNYGYTF. The CDR3 bases are TGTGCCAGCAGCAGGCGGGGTGACACAAACTATGGCTACACCTTC.

The chain is built from TRBV6-5 and TRBJ2-3; TRBD1 matches 8 bases. CDR3 length equals 16 residues. Germline V gives CDR1 MNHEY, CDR2 SVGAGI. With 2 bases clipped from V and 1 base from J, the junction kept 5 bases outside the gene matches. This CDR3 reads CASSYALTGGTDTQYF. CDR3 coding DNA: TGTGCCAGCAGTTACGCGTTGACAGGGGGCACAGATACGCAGTATTTT.

This chain joins TRBV6-1 and TRBJ2-7, with 8 bases lining up with TRBD1. The trim removed 1 base at V and 3 bases at J, leaving 5 bases unmatched. The CDR3 consists of 15 residues. CDR1 MNHNS and CDR2 SASEGT come from the germline V gene. The CDR3 bases are TGTGCCAGCAGTGAAGGGCCAGGGGGCCTCTACGAGCAGTACTTC. Its translation is CASSEGPGGLYEQYF.

The CDR3 is CASSQVPGSPLHF. The CDR3 region has the DNA TGTGCCAGCAGCCAAGTTCCGGGTTCACCCCTCCACTTT. This chain links TRBV14 with TRBJ1-6; no clear D. Trimming removed 1 base from V and 9 bases from J, with 7 bases in between. The germline V gene encodes CDR1 SGHDN and CDR2 FVKESK. This CDR3 has 13 residues.

The gene calls are TRBV12-3 or TRBV12-4 and TRBJ1-1; a possible D gene is TRBD1 (6 bases). Deletions cut 5 bases from V and 10 bases from J, with 8 bases between. This CDR3 spans 10 amino acids. The CDR3 DNA reads TGTGCCAGCAGTACCAGGGGAGCTTTCTTT. It is translated as CASSTRGAFF.

This chain connects TRBV10-3 to TRBJ2-2; TRBD2 matches 8 bases. This CDR3 comprises 16 residues. Trimming took 2 bases from V and 0 from J; bases not matched to a gene: 2. Germline V gene sequence: CDR1 ENHRY, CDR2 SYGVKD. The CDR3 protein is CAISETSGANTGELFF. CDR3 in DNA: TGTGCCATCAGTGAGACTAGCGGCGCGAACACCGGGGAGCTGTTTTTT.